Detailed here is one T cell receptor beta chain. The antigen remains undetermined. Germline assignment: CDR1 LGHNA and CDR2 YSLEER. V lost 3 bases to trimming and J lost 6 bases; unmatched junction nucleotides: 13. CDR3 size: 18 residues. The data were obtained in a study of OX40 agonist ivuxolimab in advanced cancers. The wider study: Hepatocellular carcinoma, melanoma, renal cell or head and neck cancer affected the dose-escalation patients.

TCRdb keeps only in-frame clones here, not all; method: immunoSEQ multiplex PCR. This sample has fewer than 45,000 clones, with around four fifths found just once. Whole-study results and caveats: In a subset of nonresponders, normalized T-cell clonal expansion was also low.

Sequenced material: CD4+ or CD8+ T cells sorted from blood, taken in a trial of the OX40 agonist ivuxolimab. This chain connects TRBV4-3 to TRBJ2-1, with 11 positions matching TRBD2. The clonotype originates from an adult with an advanced solid tumor such as melanoma, head and neck, liver or kidney cancer. In DNA form, the CDR3 reads TGCGCCAGCAGCCAGGCCACTAGCGGGAGAGGGTTGGGCAATGAGCAGTTCTTC. Amino acids: CASSQATSGRGLGNEQFF.